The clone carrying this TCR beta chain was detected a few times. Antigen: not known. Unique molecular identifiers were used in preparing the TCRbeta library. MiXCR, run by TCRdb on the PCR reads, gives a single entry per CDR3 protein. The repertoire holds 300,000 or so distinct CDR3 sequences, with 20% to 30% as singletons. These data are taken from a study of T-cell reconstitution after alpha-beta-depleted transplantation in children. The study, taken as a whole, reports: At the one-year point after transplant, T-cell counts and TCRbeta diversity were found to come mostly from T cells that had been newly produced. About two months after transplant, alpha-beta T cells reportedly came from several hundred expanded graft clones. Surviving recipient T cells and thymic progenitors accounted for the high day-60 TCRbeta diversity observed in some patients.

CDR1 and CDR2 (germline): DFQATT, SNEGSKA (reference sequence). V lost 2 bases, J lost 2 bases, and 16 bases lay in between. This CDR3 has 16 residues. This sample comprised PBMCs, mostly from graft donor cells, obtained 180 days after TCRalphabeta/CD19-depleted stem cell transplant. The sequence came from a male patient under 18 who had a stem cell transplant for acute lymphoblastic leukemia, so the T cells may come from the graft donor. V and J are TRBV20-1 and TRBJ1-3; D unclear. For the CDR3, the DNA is TGCAGTGCTAGAATACCCCCAGCAGCTACTGGAAACACCATATATTTT. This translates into CSARIPPAATGNTIYF.